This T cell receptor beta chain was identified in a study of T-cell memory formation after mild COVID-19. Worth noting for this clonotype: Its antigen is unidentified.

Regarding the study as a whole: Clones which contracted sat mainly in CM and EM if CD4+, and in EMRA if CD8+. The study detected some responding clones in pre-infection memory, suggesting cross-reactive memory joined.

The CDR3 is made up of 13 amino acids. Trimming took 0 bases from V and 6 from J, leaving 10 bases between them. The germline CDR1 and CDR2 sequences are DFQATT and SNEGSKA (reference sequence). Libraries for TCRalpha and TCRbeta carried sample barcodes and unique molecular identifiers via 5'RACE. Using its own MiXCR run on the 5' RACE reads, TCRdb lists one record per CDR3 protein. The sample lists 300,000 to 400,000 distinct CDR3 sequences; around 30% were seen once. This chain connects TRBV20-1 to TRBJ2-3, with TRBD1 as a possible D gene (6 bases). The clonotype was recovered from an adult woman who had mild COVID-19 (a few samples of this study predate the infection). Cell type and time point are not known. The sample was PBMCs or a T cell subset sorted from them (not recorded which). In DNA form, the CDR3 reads TGCAGTGCTAGAGATGTGGGGGCGGATACGCAGTATTTT. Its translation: CSARDVGADTQYF.